The sequence of this T cell receptor (beta chain) was determined in a study of cytomegalovirus exposure and HLA in healthy donors. Clones were read by immunoSEQ multiplex PCR, and TCRdb kept only the in-frame ones, dropping some. The repertoire holds about 200,000 clones, with around 80% as singletons. This clone was observed a single time. The CDR3 totals 14 residues. Germline assignment: CDR1 SGHNT and CDR2 YYREEE (reference sequence). The ends were cut back, 5 bases at V and 1 base at J, with 12 bases in the middle. This chain uses TRBV5-4 with TRBJ2-5, with a tentative D call TRBD2 (6 bases). The source material was PBMCs. The sequence derives from a woman aged 25 to 39 in good health and CMV-seropositive. The CDR3, as DNA: TGTGCCAGCAGTTCGATTAGCGGCCAAGAGACCCAGTACTTC. This encodes CASSSISGQETQYF.